The rows below give T cell receptor beta chains drawn from one sample of a study of blood T cell repertoires in COVID-19. Generated by immunoSEQ multiplex PCR, the TCRdb table keeps only in-frame clones and is missing some. The data contain fewer than 300,000 clones, approximately 90% of them singletons. Material: peripheral blood. The origin of the receptors is a young man with acute or convalescent COVID-19. CDR3s include the opening cysteine and the closing phenylalanine or tryptophan. The order of the fields is J gene, clone size, D gene, V gene, CDR3 protein, CDR3 DNA. A D gene is named only where the DNA matches it firmly. Expanded clones are given a class, and other clones once, few, many or no size at all.

j_gene: TRBJ1-2; abundance: once; d_gene: -; v_gene: TRBV12-3/TRBV12-4; CDR3aa: CASSLSLRDGYTF; CDR3nt: TGTGCCAGCAGTTTAAGTCTCCGCGATGGCTACACCTTC
j_gene: TRBJ2-1; abundance: -; d_gene: TRBD1; v_gene: TRBV15; CDR3aa: CATSRDPGGTYNEQFF; CDR3nt: TGTGCCACCAGCAGAGATCCAGGGGGTACCTACAATGAGCAGTTCTTC
j_gene: TRBJ1-1; abundance: -; d_gene: -; v_gene: TRBV7-3; CDR3aa: CASSSSPNSNTEAFF; CDR3nt: TGTGCCAGCAGCTCCTCGCCCAACTCAAACACTGAAGCTTTCTTT
j_gene: TRBJ2-3; abundance: -; d_gene: TRBD2; v_gene: TRBV6-5; CDR3aa: CASSPVGTSGGTQYF; CDR3nt: TGTGCCAGCAGTCCAGTGGGGACTTCGGGAGGTACGCAGTATTTT
j_gene: TRBJ2-7; abundance: -; d_gene: TRBD1; v_gene: TRBV28; CDR3aa: CASSWGQADYEQYF; CDR3nt: TGTGCCAGCAGCTGGGGACAGGCCGACTACGAGCAGTACTTC
j_gene: TRBJ2-7; abundance: once; d_gene: -; v_gene: TRBV18; CDR3aa: CASSPSSGNLIREQYF; CDR3nt: TGTGCCAGCTCACCAAGTTCAGGTAACCTGATCCGCGAGCAGTACTTC
j_gene: TRBJ2-1; abundance: -; d_gene: TRBD2; v_gene: TRBV7-2; CDR3aa: CASSFLAGGANEQFF; CDR3nt: TGTGCCAGCAGCTTCTTAGCGGGGGGCGCCAATGAGCAGTTCTTC
j_gene: TRBJ2-7; abundance: -; d_gene: -; v_gene: TRBV28; CDR3aa: CASSLGGLNEQYF; CDR3nt: TGTGCCAGCAGTTTAGGCGGGTTAAACGAGCAGTACTTC
j_gene: TRBJ1-2; abundance: -; d_gene: -; v_gene: TRBV9; CDR3aa: CASSVGGPPYGYTF; CDR3nt: TGTGCCAGCAGCGTAGGGGGGCCCCCCTATGGCTACACCTTC
j_gene: TRBJ2-2; abundance: many; d_gene: TRBD2; v_gene: TRBV5-4; CDR3aa: CASSWTSGPRTGELFF; CDR3nt: TGTGCCAGCAGCTGGACTAGCGGGCCTCGTACCGGGGAGCTGTTTTTT
j_gene: TRBJ1-5; abundance: -; d_gene: -; v_gene: TRBV28; CDR3aa: CASSLSAGGGQPQHF; CDR3nt: TGTGCCAGCAGTTTATCAGCGGGGGGCGGACAGCCCCAGCATTTT
j_gene: TRBJ1-2; abundance: few; d_gene: -; v_gene: TRBV9; CDR3aa: CASSVGGLRGYGYTF; CDR3nt: TGTGCCAGCAGCGTAGGGGGTCTCCGGGGCTATGGCTACACCTTC
j_gene: TRBJ1-3; abundance: few; d_gene: -; v_gene: TRBV9; CDR3aa: CASSVDPSPGNTIYF; CDR3nt: TGTGCCAGCAGCGTAGATCCCAGTCCGGGAAACACCATATATTTT
j_gene: TRBJ2-1; abundance: -; d_gene: TRBD1; v_gene: TRBV6-6; CDR3aa: CASRDRGEQFF; CDR3nt: TGTGCCAGCAGGGACAGGGGAGAGCAGTTCTTC
j_gene: TRBJ1-1; abundance: -; d_gene: -; v_gene: TRBV14; CDR3aa: CASSQWGGGTEAFF; CDR3nt: TGTGCCAGCAGCCAGTGGGGCGGAGGGACTGAAGCTTTCTTT
j_gene: TRBJ2-3; abundance: -; d_gene: TRBD2; v_gene: TRBV6-5; CDR3aa: CASSSHTSGGAGTQYF; CDR3nt: TGTGCCAGCAGTTCCCATACTAGCGGGGGGGCGGGTACGCAGTATTTT
j_gene: TRBJ1-1; abundance: -; d_gene: TRBD1; v_gene: TRBV19; CDR3aa: CASSPGQGRRNTEAFF; CDR3nt: TGTGCCAGTAGTCCCGGACAGGGGAGACGGAACACTGAAGCTTTCTTT
j_gene: TRBJ2-1; abundance: -; d_gene: TRBD1; v_gene: TRBV5-1; CDR3aa: CASGQGAYNEQFF; CDR3nt: TGCGCCAGCGGACAGGGGGCGTACAATGAGCAGTTCTTC